The 5 T cell receptor beta chains reported below all come from one sample, sequenced in a study of memory CD4+ T cells and cytomegalovirus serostatus. Generated by immunoSEQ multiplex PCR, the TCRdb table keeps only in-frame clones and is missing some. The data hold tens of thousands of clones, with about 80% observed a single time. Single viable CD3+CD4+CD8-CD45RO+ cells were sorted as the memory CD4+ T cells. Material for sequencing was memory CD4+ T cells from blood. Receptors originate from an adult in good health and CMV-seropositive.

The chain links TRBV7-6 to TRBJ2-1; 7 positions agree with TRBD2. J gave up 8 bases and V 1 base, and 5 bases lay outside the gene matches. The CDR3 has 14 residues. Germline values: CDR1 SGHVS, CDR2 FNYEAQ. The CDR3 protein is CASSLGEGVYEQFF. Here the CDR3 DNA reads TGTGCCAGCAGCTTAGGGGAGGGCGTTTATGAGCAGTTCTTC. Based on the CDR3 plus reference TRBV7-6 and TRBJ2-1, the full variable domain is GAGVSQSPRYKVTKRGQDVALRCDPISGHVSLYWYRQALGQGPEFLTYFNYEAQQDKSGLPNDRFSAERPEGSISTLTIQRTEQRDSAMYRCASSLGEGVYEQFFGPGTRLTVL.

This sequence joins TRBV5-1 and TRBJ2-5, with 9 bases matching TRBD2. Germline CDR1 and CDR2: SGHRS and YFSETQ. Losses at the gene ends were 0 bases for V and 5 bases for J; bases not matched to a gene: 8. The CDR3 is 16 residues long. In nucleotides, the CDR3 is TGCGCCAGCAGCTTGGCTCTTGGCGGGAGGGGTGAGACCCAGTACTTC. It yields the protein CASSLALGGRGETQYF.

This chain uses TRBV19 with TRBJ2-5; 8 bases fit TRBD1. Per germline, CDR1 LNHDA and CDR2 SQIVND (reference sequence). This CDR3 comprises 17 residues. Trimming removed 4 bases from V and 2 bases from J; junction bases left unmatched: 12. The CDR3 coding sequence is TGTGCCAGTAGTACCAATCCGCGACAGGGGAATCAAGAGACCCAGTACTTC. This gives the protein CASSTNPRQGNQETQYF.

This clone showed up just a few times. The gene calls are TRBV21-1 and TRBJ1-5; the D segment call TRBD1 is taken from the table without a DNA check. TRBV21-1 is a pseudogene segment. The CDR3 spans 17 residues. The CDR3 nucleotides are TGTGCCAGCAGCAAGAGAGGGGCAGGGGATAGCAATCAGCCCCAGCATTTT. It encodes CASSKRGAGDSNQPQHF.

The chain joins TRBV7-9 to TRBJ2-2; D is undetermined. CDR1 SEHNR and CDR2 FQNEAQ come from the germline V gene (reference sequence). The V end was cut by 5 bases, the J end by 1 base, with 11 bases between. The CDR3 runs 15 residues. The CDR3 DNA follows: TGTGCCAGCAGCCCATATATTGGGAACACCGGGGAGCTGTTTTTT. Translation gives CASSPYIGNTGELFF.